The clone carrying this T cell receptor (beta chain) came up a few times. Its target is not known. This sample is drawn from a study of identical twins. Notes on the study in general: Out-of-frame TCR alpha sharing in monozygotic twins exceeded recombination model predictions. Twin pairs had excess sharing that was weaker in beta out-of-frame sequences.

Through template switching, a universal primer site was introduced, and the cDNA contained unique molecular identifiers. TCRdb re-derived calls from the 5' RACE reads in MiXCR, one entry per CDR3 protein. Here the sample spans under 300,000 distinct CDR3 sequences, about 13% being singletons. The V gene's germline CDR1 is DFQATT and CDR2 SNEGSKA (reference sequence). With V trimmed by 0 bases and J by 3 bases, 8 bases remained unmatched. The CDR3 consists of 16 residues. This same sample was also part of a study on yellow fever vaccine responses in identical twins.

This receptor was obtained from a woman aged 18-29 years in good health. The chain is built from TRBV20-1 and TRBJ2-7; 10 nucleotides line up with TRBD2. Specimen: memory (CD45RO+) T cells sorted from blood. In DNA, the CDR3 is TGCAGTGCTAGAGACCCCTTAGCGGGAGGAAGCTACGAGCAGTACTTC. Protein product: CSARDPLAGGSYEQYF.